These 21 T cell receptor beta chains originate from one sample sequenced in a study of human T cells and chemical hapten exposure (dated by TCRdb to the early 2020s). Library method: RACE. The sequencer listed for this sample is NextSeq 500. TCRdb cleaned the public reads at Q25 with fastp, built clones with MiXCR and kept in-frame beta chains. All rows with the same CDR3 protein become a single entry with the most common DNA and genes. This sample is represented by 150,000 to 200,000 distinct CDR3 sequences; roughly 15% of them were singletons. About 1.7% of the sample rests with the top ten. The meaning of the sample's time point label: patch test 1, 2 weeks after DPC sensitization. The sample's treatment or condition label, in plain terms: therapeutic diphenylcyclopropenone sensitization with weekly scalp DPC. The material sequenced was whole blood, taken in connection with sensitization to the hapten diphenylcyclopropenone (DPC). The receptors come from a woman in her twenties or thirties with alopecia areata. Some clones in this sample may be carry-over from other donors' samples.

This clonotype appeared a few times. The genes are TRBV6-1 and TRBJ2-7; no firm D call. The germline V gene has CDR1 MNHNS and CDR2 SASEGT. Trimming pared 8 bases from V and 3 bases from J, leaving 14 bases between. The CDR3 loop spans 13 amino acids. CDR3 sequence: CASRSSILYEQYF. In nucleotides, the CDR3 is TGTGCCAGCCGTTCATCAATACTCTACGAGCAGTACTTC.

This clonotype was counted between two and nine times. The rearrangement links TRBV28 to TRBJ1-4; D unresolved. The CDR3 sequence is 13 residues long. CDR1 and CDR2 from the germline V gene are MDHEN and SYDVKM. Trimming stripped 5 bases from V and 4 bases from J, with 8 bases between. The CDR3 DNA reads TGTGCCAGCAGTCCCGGGGATAATGAAAAACTGTTTTTT. As protein: CASSPGDNEKLFF.

This clonotype was recorded at least ten times. The rearrangement uses TRBV5-5 and TRBJ1-5; D unclear. The CDR3 runs to 14 residues. Germline-derived CDR1 and CDR2 are SGHKS and YYEKEE (reference sequence). V was cut by 4 bases and J by 2 bases, with 10 bases left in between. The CDR3 is CASSLTWGNQPQHF. The DNA for the CDR3 is TGTGCCAGCAGCCTCACATGGGGCAATCAGCCCCAGCATTTT.

This clonotype has just a few counts. The V gene is TRBV6-6, the J gene TRBJ1-5; 8 bases agree with TRBD1. This CDR3 region has 16 residues. CDR1 is MNHNY, CDR2 SVGAGI, per germline (reference sequence). J was trimmed by 6 bases and V by 1 base; bases with no gene match: 8. Here the CDR3 reads CASSYWTGMVGQPQHF. In DNA, the CDR3 is TGTGCCAGCAGTTACTGGACAGGGATGGTAGGTCAGCCCCAGCATTTT.

This chain links TRBV20-1 with TRBJ1-5, with 7 positions matching TRBD1. CDR3 length: 15 residues. The V gene's germline CDR1 is DFQATT and CDR2 SNEGSKA (reference sequence). V shed 0 bases and J 6 bases; nucleotides not matched to a gene: 8. CDR3 sequence (DNA): TGCAGTGCTAGAGATAACAGGGGCCCCGGTCAGCCCCAGCATTTT. This gives the protein CSARDNRGPGQPQHF.

The rearrangement links TRBV7-9 to TRBJ2-7; 7 bases agree with TRBD2. Germline V lookup: CDR1 SEHNR, CDR2 FQNEAQ (reference sequence). The length of the CDR3 is 14 residues. The trim removed 3 bases at V and 5 bases at J, leaving 7 bases unmatched. CDR3 amino acids: CASSFRREPNEQYF. CDR3 DNA sequence: TGTGCCAGCAGCTTTAGGCGGGAGCCCAACGAGCAGTACTTC.

The table lists this clonotype with many counts. The chain uses TRBV30 and TRBJ1-6; D is ambiguous. Trimming shortened V by 2 bases and J by 0 bases, and 8 bases separated the two germline ends. CDR1 and CDR2 (germline): GTSNPN, SVGIG (reference sequence). This CDR3 spans 15 amino acids. CDR3 sequence: CAWSPLSSYNSPLHF. The CDR3 DNA is TGTGCCTGGAGTCCCCTTAGCTCCTATAATTCACCCCTCCACTTT. The whole variable domain, filled in from reference TRBV30 and TRBJ1-6, reads SQTIHQWPATLVQPVGSPLSLECTVEGTSNPNLYWYRQAAGRGLQLLFYSVGIGQISSEVPQNLSASRPQDRQFILSSKKLLLSDSGFYLCAWSPLSSYNSPLHFGNGTRLTVT.

This clonotype was counted between two and nine times. This sequence joins TRBV20-1 and TRBJ1-6; TRBD1 aligns across 8 bases. The CDR3 runs 16 residues. Per the germline V gene, CDR1 is DFQATT and CDR2 is SNEGSKA (reference sequence). The J segment lost 10 bases and the V segment lost 0 bases, leaving 11 bases of the junction unmatched. The CDR3 DNA reads TGCAGTGCTAGAGATTTTCAGGGGGCAAATGGGTCACCCCTCCACTTT. It specifies CSARDFQGANGSPLHF.

This clonotype was seen more than once but under ten times. The chain recombines TRBV5-1 with TRBJ2-1, with 9 bases identical to TRBD2. There are 14 residues in the CDR3. The trim removed 4 bases at V and 7 bases at J, leaving 6 bases unmatched. The germline V gene encodes CDR1 SGHRS and CDR2 YFSETQ. The CDR3 coding sequence is TGCGCCAGCAGCCTTAGCGGGAGAGTAAATGAGCAGTTCTTC. Translating it yields CASSLSGRVNEQFF.

This chain links TRBV20-1 with TRBJ1-1; a possible D gene is TRBD1 (5 bases). The germline V and J ends were trimmed by 1 base and 3 bases, with 15 bases remaining between them. The CDR3 has 15 amino acids. Germline loops: CDR1 DFQATT, CDR2 SNEGSKA (reference sequence). The CDR3 nucleotides read TGCAGTGCTAGAGCAATCCAAGGAGGGGACACTGAAGCTTTCTTT. As protein: CSARAIQGGDTEAFF.

At least ten counts were recorded for this clonotype. The rearrangement uses TRBV11-2 and TRBJ2-5; D not certain. Germline values: CDR1 SGHAT, CDR2 FQNNGV. CDR3 size: 12 residues. Trimming removed 3 bases at V and 1 base at J, with 3 bases between. CDR3 DNA: TGTGCCAGCAGCTTCATCCAAGAGACCCAGTACTTC. Translating gives CASSFIQETQYF. The full variable domain, completed using reference TRBV11-2 and TRBJ2-5, is EAGVAQSPRYKIIEKRQSVAFWCNPISGHATLYWYQQILGQGPKLLIQFQNNGVVDDSQLPKDRFSAERLKGVDSTLKIQPAKLEDSAVYLCASSFIQETQYFGPGTRLLVL.

The sample holds many counts of this clonotype. DNA of the CDR3: TGTGCCAGCAGCCCGCCAGGGACTAGCGGGGGTAGCTCCTACAATGAGCAGTTCTTC. Its translation is CASSPPGTSGGSSYNEQFF. This rearrangement joins TRBV11-2 to TRBJ2-1; TRBD2 matches 14 bases. V lost 5 bases, J lost 0 bases, and 9 bases stayed unmatched. The CDR3 has 19 residues. Germline V CDR1 and CDR2: SGHAT, FQNNGV. Together with reference TRBV11-2 and TRBJ2-1, the CDR3 gives the full variable domain: EAGVAQSPRYKIIEKRQSVAFWCNPISGHATLYWYQQILGQGPKLLIQFQNNGVVDDSQLPKDRFSAERLKGVDSTLKIQPAKLEDSAVYLCASSPPGTSGGSSYNEQFFGPGTRLTVL.

The chain has TRBV28 and TRBJ2-7; D gene uncertain. There are 13 residues in the CDR3. The germline V gene encodes CDR1 MDHEN and CDR2 SYDVKM. Trimming took 5 bases from V and 2 from J, leaving 10 bases between them. CDR3 nucleotide sequence: TGTGCCAGCAGTATTGGGATAGCCTACGAGCAGTACTTC. As protein: CASSIGIAYEQYF. The complete variable domain, with remaining parts taken from reference TRBV28 and TRBJ2-7, reads DVKVTQSSRYLVKRTGEKVFLECVQDMDHENMFWYRQDPGLGLRLIYFSYDVKMKEKGDIPEGYSVSREKKERFSLILESASTNQTSMYLCASSIGIAYEQYFGPGTRLTVT.

This sequence joins TRBV7-2 and TRBJ2-2; the D is unclear. This CDR3 is 14 amino acids long. V shed 5 bases and J shed 3 bases, with 10 bases lying between them. From germline, CDR1 is SGHTA and CDR2 FQGNSA. The CDR3 is CASSPTRDTGELFF. In DNA, the CDR3 is TGTGCCAGCAGCCCGACGAGAGACACCGGGGAGCTGTTTTTT. The whole variable domain, filled in from reference TRBV7-2 and TRBJ2-2, reads GAGVSQSPSNKVTEKGKDVELRCDPISGHTALYWYRQSLGQGLEFLIYFQGNSAPDKSGLPSDRFSAERTGGSVSTLTIQRTQQEDSAVYLCASSPTRDTGELFFGEGSRLTVL.

This clonotype has just a few counts. This chain uses TRBV20-1 with TRBJ2-7, with 8 bases lining up with TRBD2. Germline loops: CDR1 DFQATT, CDR2 SNEGSKA (reference sequence). The CDR3 has 14 amino acids. V dropped 1 base and J dropped 4; count of bases not matched to a gene: 6. CDR3 sequence: CSARVVVAGYEQYF. The CDR3 nucleotides read TGCAGTGCTAGAGTAGTAGTAGCGGGGTACGAGCAGTACTTC.

This clonotype showed up many times. The chain recombines TRBV20-1 with TRBJ1-1; 7 positions agree with TRBD1. Germline V gene data show CDR1 as DFQATT and CDR2 as SNEGSKA (reference sequence). The J segment lost 0 bases and the V segment lost 3 bases, leaving 1 base of the junction unmatched. The CDR3 runs 13 residues. CDR3 in amino acids: CSARGTVNTEAFF. CDR3 coding DNA: TGCAGTGCTAGGGGGACAGTGAACACTGAAGCTTTCTTT.

This sequence joins TRBV18 and TRBJ1-1; 7 bases are shared with TRBD1. J was trimmed by 6 bases and V by 5 bases; bases with no gene match: 9. The CDR3 is 14 residues long. CDR1 KGHSH and CDR2 LQKENI come from the germline V gene. The DNA for the CDR3 is TGTGCCAGCTCAACCCTTGAGGGGGCTGCTGAAGCTTTCTTT. This sequence encodes CASSTLEGAAEAFF.

This clonotype has a count of ten or more. This rearrangement joins TRBV5-6 to TRBJ1-6; D call uncertain. CDR3 size: 13 residues. Germline V gene data show CDR1 as SGHDT and CDR2 as YYEEEE. Trimming removed 5 bases at V and 7 bases at J, with 10 bases between. Here the CDR3 reads CASSPGRNSPLHF. Written as DNA, the CDR3 is TGTGCCAGCAGTCCGGGTCGCAATTCACCCCTCCACTTT.

The V gene is TRBV4-3, the J gene TRBJ1-2; the D is unclear. Trimming shortened V by 0 bases and J by 4 bases, and 15 bases separated the two germline ends. Germline loops: CDR1 LGHNA, CDR2 YSLEER. This CDR3 has 16 residues. The CDR3, as DNA: TGCGCCAGCAGCCAAGATATTGCAGGCTTGGCCTATGGCTACACCTTC. Translated, it gives CASSQDIAGLAYGYTF.

This clonotype appeared many times. This chain links TRBV5-1 with TRBJ2-1; 12 bases line up with TRBD2. Germline CDR1 and CDR2: SGHRS and YFSETQ. This CDR3 contains 15 residues. The J segment lost 4 bases and the V segment lost 4 bases, leaving 3 bases of the junction unmatched. The CDR3 region is CASSLGLAGYNEQFF. DNA for the CDR3: TGCGCCAGCAGCCTAGGACTAGCGGGATACAATGAGCAGTTCTTC.

The gene calls are TRBV19 and TRBJ1-2, with TRBD1 matching 7 bases. The ends lost 7 bases at V and 7 bases at J; junction bases unmatched: 6. The germline gives CDR1 LNHDA, CDR2 SQIVND (reference sequence). This CDR3 contains 12 residues. The CDR3 nucleotides read TGTGCCAGTAATTTAGGGGGCTTTGGCTACACCTTC. This translates into CASNLGGFGYTF.